This TCR beta chain was sequenced in a study of blood T cell repertoires in COVID-19. Across the study: The origin of the acute and convalescent COVID-19 samples was the United States, Italy and Spain. T cells, B-cell-depleted T cells, or PBMCs supplied cDNA or gDNA.

How the authors handled the data: For nucleated cells, counts were estimated from reference gene primer amplification. Using immunoSEQ multiplex PCR, the repertoire was profiled, and TCRdb retains in-frame clones only, with some absent. V, J and clone size are those of that table, while D and trimming were read from the DNA. The sample records under 130,000 clones, roughly 85% being singletons. Germline lookup yields CDR1 LGHNA and CDR2 YSLEER. This CDR3 spans 13 amino acids. The V gene lost 0 bases and the J gene lost 9 bases, with 9 bases spanning the gap. The gene calls are TRBV4-3 and TRBJ2-1, with TRBD1 as a possible D gene (6 bases). The TCR sequence derives from a woman aged 80 or over with acute or convalescent COVID-19. The material sequenced was peripheral blood. CDR3: CASSQDRGGEQFF. The DNA for the CDR3 is TGCGCCAGCAGCCAAGATAGAGGGGGTGAGCAGTTCTTC.